The clone carrying this TCR beta chain has a single count. Its antigen is not identified. Produced via immunoSEQ multiplex PCR; TCRdb's table is partial and in-frame only. The sample lists some 86,000 clones; about nine tenths were seen once. This record belongs to a study of T cell responses to AZD1222 COVID-19 vaccine. Study findings and constraints: The donor group comprised mostly white British people and more females; the analysis possibly underestimated clonal diversity. Spike-wide coverage was observed for vaccine-associated CD4 TCRs, with dominant responses at 160-218 and 743-854.

CDR1 is WSHSY, CDR2 SAAADI, per germline. There are 16 residues in the CDR3. The ends lost 3 bases at V and 7 bases at J; junction bases unmatched: 9. The sequencing used peripheral blood, collected 28 days after the second AZD1222 dose. The chain carries TRBV10-2 and TRBJ1-5; 10 positions agree with TRBD1. This receptor was obtained from an adult who received the AZD1222 COVID-19 vaccine. In DNA, the CDR3 is TGCGCCAGCAGTGATGTCGCGACAGGGGGCCGGCAGCCCCAGCATTTT. Residues: CASSDVATGGRQPQHF.